Described below is a single TCR beta chain sequence and its context. PCR used 60 Vbeta primers and 13 Jbeta primers. Sequencing used immunoSEQ multiplex PCR; TCRdb keeps in-frame clones, though not all of them. The sample lists around 190,000 clones, around 84% occurring once. J was trimmed by 2 bases and V by 1 base; bases with no gene match: 2. CDR1 and CDR2 from the germline V gene are SGHNT and YYREEE (reference sequence). This CDR3 contains 15 residues. These data come from a study of cytomegalovirus exposure and HLA in healthy donors. The gene calls are TRBV5-4 and TRBJ2-3, with 9 bases identical to TRBD1. Sequenced input: PBMCs. The sequence was collected from a middle-aged man in good health and CMV-seropositive. This CDR3 is CASSLRTGVTDTQYF. The DNA for the CDR3 is TGTGCCAGCAGCTTGCGGACAGGGGTCACAGATACGCAGTATTTT. The full variable domain, with the rest looked up from reference TRBV5-4 and TRBJ2-3, is ETGVTQSPTHLIKTRGQQVTLRCSSQSGHNTVSWYQQALGQGPQFIFQYYREEENGRGNFPPRFSGLQFPNYSSELNVNALELDDSALYLCASSLRTGVTDTQYFGPGTRLTVL.